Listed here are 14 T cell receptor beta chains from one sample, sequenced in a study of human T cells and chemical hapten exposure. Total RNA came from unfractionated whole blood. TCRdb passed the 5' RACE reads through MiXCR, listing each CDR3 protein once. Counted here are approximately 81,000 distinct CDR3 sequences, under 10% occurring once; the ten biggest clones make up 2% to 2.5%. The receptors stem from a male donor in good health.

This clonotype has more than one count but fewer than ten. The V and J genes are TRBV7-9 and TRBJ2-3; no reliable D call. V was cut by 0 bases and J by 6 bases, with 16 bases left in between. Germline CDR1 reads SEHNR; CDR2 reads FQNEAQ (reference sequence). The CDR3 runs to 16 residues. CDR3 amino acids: CASSLAKDGDEDTQYF. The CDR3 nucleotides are TGTGCCAGCAGCTTAGCTAAGGATGGAGATGAGGATACGCAGTATTTT.

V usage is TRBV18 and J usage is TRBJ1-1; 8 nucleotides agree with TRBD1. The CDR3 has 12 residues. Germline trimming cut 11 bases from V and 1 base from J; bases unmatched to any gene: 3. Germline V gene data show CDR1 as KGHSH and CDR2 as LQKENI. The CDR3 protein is CAGTGGNTEAFF. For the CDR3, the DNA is TGTGCCGGCACAGGGGGGAACACTGAAGCTTTCTTT. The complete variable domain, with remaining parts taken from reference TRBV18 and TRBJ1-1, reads NAGVMQNPRHLVRRRGQEARLRCSPMKGHSHVYWYRQLPEEGLKFMVYLQKENIIDESGMPKERFSAEFPKEGPSILRIQQVVRGDSAAYFCAGTGGNTEAFFGQGTRLTVV.

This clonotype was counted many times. The CDR3 spells CASRPQQGLGDNEQFF. The CDR3 DNA reads TGTGCCAGCAGACCCCAGCAGGGCCTTGGGGACAATGAGCAGTTCTTC. The V and J genes are TRBV28 and TRBJ2-1; maybe TRBD1 (5 bases). CDR3 size: 16 residues. Germline V gives CDR1 MDHEN, CDR2 SYDVKM. V lost 6 bases and J lost 5, with 20 bases in between.

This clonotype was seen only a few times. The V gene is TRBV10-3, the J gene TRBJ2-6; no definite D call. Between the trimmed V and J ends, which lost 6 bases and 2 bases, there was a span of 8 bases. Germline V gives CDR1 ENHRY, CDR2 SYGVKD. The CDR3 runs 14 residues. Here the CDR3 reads CAIRESAGANVLTF. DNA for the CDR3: TGTGCCATCAGAGAAAGCGCTGGGGCCAACGTCCTGACTTTC.

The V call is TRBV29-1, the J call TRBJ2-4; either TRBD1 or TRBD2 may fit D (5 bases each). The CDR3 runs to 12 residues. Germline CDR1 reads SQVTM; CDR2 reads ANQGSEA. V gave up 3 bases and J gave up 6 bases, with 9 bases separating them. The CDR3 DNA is TGCAGCGTTGAGCAGGGACCAAACATTCAGTACTTC. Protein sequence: CSVEQGPNIQYF.

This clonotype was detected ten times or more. In DNA, the CDR3 is TGTGCCAGCAGCTTTGCCATAGGGCACCTCTCTGGGGCCAACGTCCTGACTTTC. This gives the protein CASSFAIGHLSGANVLTF. V gene TRBV7-6 combines with J gene TRBJ2-6; D unclear. CDR1 is SGHVS and CDR2 is FNYEAQ in the germline V gene. V shed 3 bases and J shed 0 bases, with 15 bases lying between them. This CDR3 region has 18 residues. Full variable domain (missing parts from reference TRBV7-6 and TRBJ2-6): GAGVSQSPRYKVTKRGQDVALRCDPISGHVSLYWYRQALGQGPEFLTYFNYEAQQDKSGLPNDRFSAERPEGSISTLTIQRTEQRDSAMYRCASSFAIGHLSGANVLTFGAGSRLTVL.

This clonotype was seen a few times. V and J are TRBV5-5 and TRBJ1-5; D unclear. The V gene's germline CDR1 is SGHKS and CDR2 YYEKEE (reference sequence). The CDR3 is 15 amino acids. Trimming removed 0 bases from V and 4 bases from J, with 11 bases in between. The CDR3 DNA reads TGTGCCAGCAGCTTGGAGTCTGGGAGGAATCAGCCCCAGCATTTT. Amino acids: CASSLESGRNQPQHF.

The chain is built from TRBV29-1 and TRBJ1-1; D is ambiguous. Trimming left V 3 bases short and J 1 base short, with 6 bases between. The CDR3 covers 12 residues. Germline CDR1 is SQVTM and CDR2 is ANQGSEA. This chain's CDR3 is CSVEMGNTEAFF. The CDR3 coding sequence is TGCAGCGTTGAGATGGGGAACACTGAAGCTTTCTTT.

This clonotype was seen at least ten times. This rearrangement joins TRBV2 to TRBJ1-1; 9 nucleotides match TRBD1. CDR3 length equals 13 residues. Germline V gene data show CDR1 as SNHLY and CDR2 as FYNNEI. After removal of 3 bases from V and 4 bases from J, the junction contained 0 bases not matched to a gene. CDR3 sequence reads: CASSEGQGTEAFF. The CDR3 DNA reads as TGTGCCAGCAGTGAGGGACAGGGCACTGAAGCTTTCTTT.

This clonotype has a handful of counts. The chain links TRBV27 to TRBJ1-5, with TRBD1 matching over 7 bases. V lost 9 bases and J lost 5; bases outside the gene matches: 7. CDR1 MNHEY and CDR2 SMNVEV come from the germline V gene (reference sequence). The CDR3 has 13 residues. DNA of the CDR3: TGTGCCAGTCAACAGGGGCCCGATCAGCCCCAGCATTTT. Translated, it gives CASQQGPDQPQHF.

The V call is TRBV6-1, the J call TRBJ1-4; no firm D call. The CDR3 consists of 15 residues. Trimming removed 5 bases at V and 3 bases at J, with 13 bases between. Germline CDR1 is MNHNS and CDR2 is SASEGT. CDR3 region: CASSPDHAPNEKLFF. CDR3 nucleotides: TGTGCCAGCAGTCCTGACCATGCACCTAATGAAAAACTGTTTTTT.

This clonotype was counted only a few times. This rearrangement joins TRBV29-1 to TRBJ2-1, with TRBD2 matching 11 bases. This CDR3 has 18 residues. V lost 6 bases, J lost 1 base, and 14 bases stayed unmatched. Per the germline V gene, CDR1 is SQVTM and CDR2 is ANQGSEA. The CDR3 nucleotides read TGCAGCGTGGGAACCCCTGGGACTAGCGGACTATCCTACAATGAGCAGTTCTTC. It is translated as CSVGTPGTSGLSYNEQFF.

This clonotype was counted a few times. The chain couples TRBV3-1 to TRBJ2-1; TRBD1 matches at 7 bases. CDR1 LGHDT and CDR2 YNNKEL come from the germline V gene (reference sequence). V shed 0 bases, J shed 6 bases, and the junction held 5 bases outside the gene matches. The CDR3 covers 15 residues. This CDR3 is CASSQDLGTVNEQFF. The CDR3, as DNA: TGTGCCAGCAGCCAAGACCTAGGGACAGTCAATGAGCAGTTCTTC.

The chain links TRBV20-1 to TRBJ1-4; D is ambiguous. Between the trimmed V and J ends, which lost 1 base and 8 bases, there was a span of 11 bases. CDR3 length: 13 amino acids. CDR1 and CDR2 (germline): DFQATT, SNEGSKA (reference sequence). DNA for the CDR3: TGCAGTGCTAGAGCCCCCAGCGAGGAAAAACTGTTTTTT. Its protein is CSARAPSEEKLFF.